The present T cell receptor (beta chain) was sequenced within a study of control samples from healthy donors and cancer patients. The CDR3 contains 17 residues. J gave up 2 bases and V 3 bases, and 8 bases lay outside the gene matches. From germline, CDR1 is LNHNV and CDR2 YYDKDF (reference sequence). Generated by immunoSEQ multiplex PCR, the TCRdb table keeps only in-frame clones and is missing some. Of approximately 150,000 clones listed, approximately 86% are singletons. What was sequenced was blood. The sequence was collected from a man aged 18 to 35 in good health. V is TRBV15 and J is TRBJ2-2; 8 bases map to TRBD1. CDR3 sequence reads: CATSSTLDRVNTGELFF. CDR3 nucleotides: TGTGCCACCAGCAGCACTTTGGACAGGGTCAACACCGGGGAGCTGTTTTTT.